These 12 T cell receptor beta chains came from one sample sequenced in a study of blood T cell repertoires in COVID-19. TCRdb's copy holds only in-frame clones and misses some; the assay was immunoSEQ multiplex PCR. The sample lists approximately 25,000 clones, 75% to 90% occurring once. The sequenced material came from peripheral blood. Receptor source: a human donor in a cohort sampled during active COVID-19.

V gene TRBV30 combines with J gene TRBJ1-5, with no clear D. The germline gives CDR1 GTSNPN, CDR2 SVGIG (reference sequence). Trimming left V 2 bases short and J 6 bases short, with 20 bases between. The CDR3 sequence is 16 residues long. CDR3 sequence: CAWSIAITSGGQPQHF. CDR3 in DNA: TGTGCCTGGAGTATAGCGATAACGTCGGGAGGTCAGCCCCAGCATTTT.

The rearrangement joins TRBV18 to TRBJ2-6; D unresolved. The CDR3 extends over 16 amino acids. The germline CDR1 and CDR2 sequences are KGHSH and LQKENI. The ends were cut back, 1 base at V and 4 bases at J, with 11 bases in the middle. CDR3 nucleotide sequence: TGTGCCAGCTCACCACGCGCACCGCGGGGGGCCAACGTCCTGACTTTC. Its translation is CASSPRAPRGANVLTF.

The rearrangement uses TRBV19 and TRBJ1-2; D not certain. Trimming removed 0 bases from V and 8 bases from J, with 16 bases in between. This CDR3 has 15 residues. Germline-derived CDR1 and CDR2 are LNHDA and SQIVND (reference sequence). The CDR3 sequence is CASSIDLAGSGGYTF. DNA of the CDR3: TGTGCCAGTAGTATAGATCTAGCAGGCTCGGGAGGCTACACCTTC.

The chain links TRBV24-1 to TRBJ2-4, with 9 bases matching TRBD1. From germline, CDR1 is KGHDR and CDR2 SFDVKD. CDR3 length: 18 amino acids. J gave up 3 bases and V 1 base, and 9 bases lay outside the gene matches. The CDR3 bases are TGTGCCACCAGTGATTTTGTACCCGGGACAGGGCACAAAAACATTCAGTACTTC. It yields the protein CATSDFVPGTGHKNIQYF.

The chain combines TRBV19 with TRBJ2-7, with TRBD2 as a possible D gene (8 bases). CDR1 is LNHDA and CDR2 is SQIVND in the germline V gene (reference sequence). The V end was cut by 5 bases, the J end by 5 bases, with 16 bases between. The length of the CDR3 is 14 residues. CDR3 loop: CASSGPGGGHEQYF. CDR3 in DNA: TGTGCCAGTAGTGGCCCGGGAGGGGGCCACGAGCAGTACTTC.

V usage is TRBV18 and J usage is TRBJ2-2; 7 bases align to TRBD2. The V gene's germline CDR1 is KGHSH and CDR2 LQKENI. CDR3 size: 15 residues. J gave up 3 bases and V 2 bases, and 3 bases lay outside the gene matches. CDR3 region: CASSPSAGYTGELFF. The CDR3 region has the DNA TGTGCCAGCTCACCATCAGCGGGATACACCGGGGAGCTGTTTTTT.

The V call is TRBV5-1, the J call TRBJ2-2; 10 positions match TRBD1. Trimming removed 5 bases from V and 4 bases from J; junction bases left unmatched: 2. This CDR3 spans 14 amino acids. Per the germline V gene, CDR1 is SGHRS and CDR2 is YFSETQ. The CDR3 DNA reads TGCGCCAGCAGGGGACAGGGGTCCACCGGGGAGCTGTTTTTT. Translating it yields CASRGQGSTGELFF.

CDR3 bases: TGTGCCAGCAGCCCATACTATGACAGGACAGGTTTCCAAGAGACCCAGTACTTC. Encoded protein: CASSPYYDRTGFQETQYF. The chain carries TRBV3-1 (or the pseudogene TRBV3-2) and TRBJ2-5, with 7 nucleotides matching TRBD1. Germline V lookup: CDR1 LGHDT, CDR2 YNNKEL (reference sequence). This CDR3 has 18 amino acids. V trimming: 4 bases; J trimming: 1 base; junction bases outside the gene matches: 15.

The J gene is TRBJ2-5, the V gene TRBV11-3, with 8 nucleotides matching TRBD2. The CDR3 spans 16 residues. V gave up 5 bases and J gave up 1 base; unmatched junction bases: 9. The germline V gene encodes CDR1 SGHNT and CDR2 YENEEA. This CDR3 is CASSPWIAGPQETQYF. The DNA of the CDR3 is TGTGCCAGCAGCCCCTGGATAGCGGGACCCCAAGAGACCCAGTACTTC.

The chain has TRBV9 and TRBJ2-7, with D unresolved. Germline-derived CDR1 and CDR2 are SGDLS and YYNGEE. This CDR3 is built from 15 residues. V lost 0 bases and J lost 0, with 10 bases in between. The CDR3: CASSVGEASSYEQYF. CDR3 nucleotide sequence: TGTGCCAGCAGCGTAGGAGAGGCTAGCTCCTACGAGCAGTACTTC.

The chain joins TRBV30 to TRBJ2-2; TRBD2 matches 10 bases. Germline assignment: CDR1 GTSNPN and CDR2 SVGIG (reference sequence). The CDR3 is 16 amino acids. The V segment lost 1 base and the J segment 6 bases; nucleotides outside the gene matches: 8. The CDR3 region is CAWSGLAGAEPGELFF. The CDR3 DNA sequence: TGTGCCTGGAGTGGCCTAGCGGGAGCTGAACCCGGGGAGCTGTTTTTT.

This chain links TRBV19 with TRBJ2-7; D is unclear. V lost 1 base to trimming and J lost 0 bases, with 10 bases between them. This CDR3 is 15 amino acids long. Germline lookup yields CDR1 LNHDA and CDR2 SQIVND (reference sequence). The CDR3 bases are TGTGCCAGTAGTATAGTTGGGCAGAACTCCTACGAGCAGTACTTC. Translated: CASSIVGQNSYEQYF.